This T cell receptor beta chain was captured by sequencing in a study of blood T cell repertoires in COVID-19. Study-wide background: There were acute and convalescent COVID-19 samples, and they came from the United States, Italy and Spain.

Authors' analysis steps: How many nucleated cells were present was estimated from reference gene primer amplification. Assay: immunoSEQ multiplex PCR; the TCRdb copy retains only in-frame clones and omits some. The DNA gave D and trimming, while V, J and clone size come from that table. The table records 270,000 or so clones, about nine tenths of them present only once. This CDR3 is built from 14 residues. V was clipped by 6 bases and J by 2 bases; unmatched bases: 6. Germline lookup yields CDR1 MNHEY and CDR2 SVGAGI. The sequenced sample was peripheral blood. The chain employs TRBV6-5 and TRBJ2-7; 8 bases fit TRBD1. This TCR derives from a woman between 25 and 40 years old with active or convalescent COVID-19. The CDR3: CASSTTGETYEQYF. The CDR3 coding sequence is TGTGCCAGCAGCACGACAGGGGAGACCTACGAGCAGTACTTC.